This TCR beta chain was profiled in a study of cytomegalovirus exposure and HLA in healthy donors. The wider study: For the approximately 410 genotyped donors, 81% fell within the Caucasian-associated ancestry cluster. Overall study findings and caveats: Reports showed the classifier diagnosing cytomegalovirus status with high specificity and sensitivity. A later analysis showed that HLA-associated TCR beta chains had undergone more clonal expansion than equally common others.

In regard to this clone: Its antigen is as yet unknown.

PCR was performed using 60 Vbeta and 13 Jbeta primers. Some clones are missing from TCRdb's copy, which holds only in-frame ones; the method was immunoSEQ multiplex PCR. The sample contains 150,000 to 200,000 clones, approximately 76% of which appear only once. Sequencing was done on a sample of PBMCs. This receptor was taken from a man in his fifties or sixties in good health and CMV-seronegative.

CDR3 in DNA: TGTGCCTGGAGAGAGCGGGAGAATCTCCTCGAGCAGTACTTC. This encodes CAWRERENLLEQYF. The rearrangement uses TRBV30 and TRBJ2-7; the match to TRBD2 covers 8 bases. The CDR3 consists of 14 residues. V lost 3 bases to trimming and J lost 6 bases; unmatched junction nucleotides: 10. Germline V lookup: CDR1 GTSNPN, CDR2 SVGIG (reference sequence).